This T cell receptor (beta chain) was sequenced for a study of a mutant IDH1 vaccine in newly diagnosed glioma. Time point described: week 35, safety follow-up. Every single dose of the vaccine, 300 ug of mutant IDH1 20-mer peptide, came with topical imiquimod. Patients came in for eight vaccinations, in weeks 1, 3, 5, 7, 11, 15, 19 and 23. The method was immunoSEQ multiplex PCR; TCRdb's version includes in-frame clones alone and lacks a portion of them. This table holds about 32,000 clones, around three quarters found once. This clone showed up just a few times. The target antigen is unknown. The CDR3 consists of 15 residues. Trimming pared 10 bases from V and 6 bases from J, leaving 19 bases between. Germline V CDR1 and CDR2: MNHEY, SVGAGI.

This TCR came from a man aged 40-49 years with glioma. Some clones in this sample may be carry-over from other donors' samples. The V and J genes are TRBV6-5 and TRBJ1-6, with a possible D match to TRBD1 (6 bases). Sample: PBMCs, taken from a glioma patient whose treatment included an IDH1 peptide vaccine. CDR3 nucleotides: TGTGCCACCCTTCCCCTGGGGGGGGCTAATTCACCCCTCCACTTT. Translating gives CATLPLGGANSPLHF.